This TCR beta chain was identified during a study of shared clonotypes between healthy human individuals. The CDR3 sequence is 17 residues long. V shed 5 bases and J 4 bases; nucleotides not matched to a gene: 7. Germline lookup yields CDR1 MNHEY and CDR2 SMNVEV (reference sequence). CD8 cells regarded as naive lacked CD45RO, were positively chosen for CCR7, and omitted terminally differentiated effector memory CD45RA+ cells. Per the authors' pipeline: Quality scores were absent from the junction-only immunoSEQ sequences, so filtering differed. The data were produced by immunoSEQ multiplex PCR, yet TCRdb's version contains in-frame clones alone and is incomplete. D and trimming come from the DNA, and the V and J calls and clone size come from that table. The table lists 1.5 million to 2.5 million clones, roughly 94% of them singletons.

The V call is TRBV27, the J call TRBJ2-2, with 13 bases aligning to TRBD2. The origin of this receptor is a man aged 18 to 35 in good health. Material: naive CD8+ T cells sorted from blood. CDR3 coding DNA: TGTGCCAGCAGTACGTTACTAGCGGGAGGGGTCACCGGGGAGCTGTTTTTT. It specifies CASSTLLAGGVTGELFF.